The rows below give T cell receptor beta chains drawn from one sample of a study of blood T cell repertoires in COVID-19. Sequencing was performed with immunoSEQ multiplex PCR; in TCRdb, only in-frame clones are kept and a portion is missing. The sample includes about 120,000 clones, about 74% of them seen just once. The sequenced sample was peripheral blood. The source of these receptors is a man aged 55-75 years with acute or convalescent COVID-19. Both conserved end residues are part of each CDR3. The order of the fields is J gene, V gene, CDR3 length, clone size, D gene, CDR3 DNA, CDR3 protein. D genes are given only for firm matches. Size values are once, few and many counts, or a class for expanded clones, and some rows have none.

TRBJ1-2 TRBV19 13 - - TGTGCCAGTAATCCGCGGGGTCCGTATGGCTACACCTTC CASNPRGPYGYTF
TRBJ1-1 TRBV3-1/TRBV3-2 13 - - TGTGCCAGCAGCCAGGACAGAAACACTGAAGCTTTCTTT CASSQDRNTEAFF
TRBJ1-2 TRBV6-6 13 few TRBD1 TGTGCCAGCAGTTTCGGACAGGGTCGGGGCTACACCTTC CASSFGQGRGYTF
TRBJ2-1 TRBV5-4 13 once - TGTGCCAGCAGCTACAGGGGGGGGAATGAGCAGTTCTTC CASSYRGGNEQFF
TRBJ2-3 TRBV24-1 15 once TRBD2 TGTGCCACCAGTGGAGGACTAGCGGGCACAGATACGCAGTATTTT CATSGGLAGTDTQYF
TRBJ1-4 TRBV6-2/TRBV6-3 15 - TRBD1 TGTGCCAGCAGTTACTCCGGGACAGATGATGAAAAACTGTTTTTT CASSYSGTDDEKLFF
TRBJ2-1 TRBV14 21 - TRBD2 TGTGCCAGCAGCCAAGATCCTACTAGCGGGGGGCCCCATATCTCCTACAATGAGCAGTTCTTC CASSQDPTSGGPHISYNEQFF
TRBJ1-1 TRBV7-9 13 once - TGTGCCAGCAGCTTGGCCATGAACACTGAAGCTTTCTTT CASSLAMNTEAFF
TRBJ1-1 TRBV4-1 16 - TRBD1 TGCGCCAGCAGCCAAGATAACAGGGGGACTTGGACTGAAGCTTTCTTT CASSQDNRGTWTEAFF
TRBJ2-3 TRBV4-2 16 - TRBD2 TGTGCCAGCAGCGACGTAGCGGGAGGAGGCCCAGATACGCAGTATTTT CASSDVAGGGPDTQYF
TRBJ1-5 TRBV5-1 17 - TRBD1 TGCGCCAGCAGCTGGAGGGACGCGACAGGGCTGAATCAGCCCCAGCATTTT CASSWRDATGLNQPQHF
TRBJ2-2 TRBV2 16 - TRBD2 TGTGCCAGCACTTGGGGAGGGGTAACAGACACCGGGGAGCTGTTTTTT CASTWGGVTDTGELFF
TRBJ2-2 TRBV5-1 17 - TRBD2 TGCGCCAGCAGCTCTACTAGCGGGAGGGCCGAAGCCGGGGAGCTGTTTTTT CASSSTSGRAEAGELFF
TRBJ1-1 TRBV7-9 12 few TRBD1 TGTGCCAGCAGCTCGGGGACAGTCGGAGCTTTCTTT CASSSGTVGAFF
TRBJ1-5 TRBV19 13 - TRBD1 TGTGCCAGTAGTGACAGGGAAAACCAGCCCCAGCATTTT CASSDRENQPQHF
TRBJ1-1 TRBV6-5 13 - - TGTGCCAGCAGTCGCCAGAGACAGTCCGAAGCTTTCTTT CASSRQRQSEAFF
TRBJ1-2 TRBV6-5 14 - TRBD1 TGTGCCAGCAAAGGGACAGGGGAACGTAATGGCTACACCTTC CASKGTGERNGYTF
TRBJ1-2 TRBV19 14 - TRBD1 TGTGCCAGTAGTACCGGACAGGGGTTTTATGGCTACACCTTC CASSTGQGFYGYTF
TRBJ2-4 TRBV14 13 once TRBD1 TGTGCCAGCAGCCAAGATAGATCGGACAGGGAGTACTTC CASSQDRSDREYF
TRBJ1-2 TRBV6-4 15 - - TGTGCCAGCAGTGACTATGACAGAACCAACTATGGCTACACCTTC CASSDYDRTNYGYTF
TRBJ1-2 TRBV15 15 - - TGTGCCACCAGCAGAGAAAAGGGAGTCAACTATGGCTACACCTTC CATSREKGVNYGYTF
TRBJ1-1 TRBV20-1 11 - - TGCAGTGCTAGAGGCGAGAGGAGGGCTTTCTTT CSARGERRAFF
TRBJ2-2 TRBV19 14 - - TGTGCCAGTAGTATAGTGCGCGCGTCAGGGGAGCTGTTTTTT CASSIVRASGELFF
TRBJ1-5 TRBV24-1 12 - - TGTGCCACCAGTGATGTAGTTCCGCCCCAGCATTTT CATSDVVPPQHF
TRBJ1-1 TRBV5-1 15 - - TGCGCCAGCAGCTCGACGCCCGAGGTGGGGGGTGAAGCTTTCTTT CASSSTPEVGGEAFF
TRBJ1-2 TRBV30 18 many TRBD1 TGTGCCTGGAAGGGAAAGAGGGGGCAGGGAACCGCTAACTATGGCTACACCTTC CAWKGKRGQGTANYGYTF
TRBJ1-5 TRBV2 14 - - TGTGCCAGCAGTGGAGCCTATAGCAATCAGCCCCAGCATTTT CASSGAYSNQPQHF
TRBJ1-2 TRBV29-1 11 few - TGCAGCGTACAGGGCCTGGGGGGCTACACCTTC CSVQGLGGYTF
TRBJ1-1 TRBV29-1 15 few - TGCAGCGTTGCGGGACTCCTGGACGATTATACTGAAGCTTTCTTT CSVAGLLDDYTEAFF
TRBJ2-3 TRBV19 16 few TRBD2 TGTGCCAGTAGTATGGGTAGCGGGAGTAGCACAGATACGCAGTATTTT CASSMGSGSSTDTQYF
TRBJ1-2 TRBV11-3 13 - TRBD1 TGTGCCAGCAGCTTGACAGGGGTATATGGCTACACCTTC CASSLTGVYGYTF
TRBJ2-4 TRBV30 18 once TRBD2 TGTGCCTGGAGTCAGAACGGGAGGGCTCAGCTAGCCAAAAACATTCAGTACTTC CAWSQNGRAQLAKNIQYF
TRBJ2-5 TRBV7-9 15 few TRBD1 TGTGCCAGCAGCTTAACTACAGGGGGCTTTGAGACCCAGTACTTC CASSLTTGGFETQYF
TRBJ1-2 TRBV6-5 15 - - TGTGCCAGCAGTTACGGGCGGGGCCAAAACTATGGCTACACCTTC CASSYGRGQNYGYTF
TRBJ1-6 TRBV16 14 - TRBD1 TGTGCCAGCAGCCAGCAGGACAGGGGTTCACCCCTCCACTTT CASSQQDRGSPLHF
TRBJ1-2 TRBV7-9 15 few - TGTGCCAGCAGCTTAGCACAGGGCAAGAACTATGGCTACACCTTC CASSLAQGKNYGYTF
TRBJ1-6 TRBV14 14 - TRBD1 TGTGCCAGCAACGAACAGGGGGCGGTTTCACCCCTCCACTTT CASNEQGAVSPLHF
TRBJ1-2 TRBV28 14 few - TGTGCCAGCAGCCTGGCGAGAGGGGGCTATGGCTACACCTTC CASSLARGGYGYTF
TRBJ1-3 TRBV19 15 - - TGTGCCAGTAGTATGAACGCACTCTCTGGAAACACCATATATTTT CASSMNALSGNTIYF
TRBJ1-2 TRBV29-1 12 many TRBD1 TGCAGCGTTGGGGGACAGGGATTTGGCTACACCTTC CSVGGQGFGYTF
TRBJ2-2 TRBV5-6 18 few - TGTGCCAGCAGCTTAACCCCGGGAGCGCCCAGGGACACCGGGGAGCTGTTTTTT CASSLTPGAPRDTGELFF
TRBJ1-5 TRBV19 17 - - TGTGCCAGTAGGGCTATCGATGGCAGGCATAGCAATCAGCCCCAGCATTTT CASRAIDGRHSNQPQHF
TRBJ2-3 TRBV28 16 - TRBD1 TGTGCCAGCTGCGAAAGAAAGGGACAGGGCACAGATACGCAGTATTTT CASCERKGQGTDTQYF
TRBJ2-3 TRBV2 14 - TRBD2 TGTGCCAGCGCCGGGACTAGTGGTTTGGGAACGCAGTATTTT CASAGTSGLGTQYF
TRBJ2-7 TRBV5-1 18 - TRBD1 TGCGCCAGCAGCTTGGTCGGCCTGGTGGGACAGGGGAACTACGAGCAGTACTTC CASSLVGLVGQGNYEQYF